This TCR beta chain was retrieved from a study of graft-versus-host responses after intestinal transplantation. On the study more broadly: Induction with anti-thymocyte globulin, then tacrolimus and steroids for around three years, was given to all recipients.

TCRdb keeps only in-frame clones here, not all; method: immunoSEQ multiplex PCR. The sample lists some 120,000 clones, more than 90% seen once, with 0.2% to 0.25% in the top ten. Findings and caveats of the study: Among recipient marrow samples, GvH clones were found; some appeared first in ileum or blood. When patients had graft-donor T cell macrochimerism, their allografts held high graft-versus-host to host-versus-graft clonal ratios.

Germline V gene sequence: CDR1 SGHAT, CDR2 FQNNGV. The CDR3 consists of 18 residues. V shed 0 bases and J 4 bases; nucleotides not matched to a gene: 15. As concerns this clone: Its antigen is currently unknown.

The source material was unstimulated CD4+ T cells sorted from spleen or lymph node cells, sampled before transplant. This sequence joins TRBV11-2 and TRBJ2-7, with TRBD1 matching 7 bases. The sequence came from a human donor who was the organ donor for an intestinal transplant. The chain's CDR3 is CASSLDLTGSLRLYEQYF. The CDR3 DNA follows: TGTGCCAGCAGCTTAGATCTGACAGGGTCCCTCAGACTGTACGAGCAGTACTTC.